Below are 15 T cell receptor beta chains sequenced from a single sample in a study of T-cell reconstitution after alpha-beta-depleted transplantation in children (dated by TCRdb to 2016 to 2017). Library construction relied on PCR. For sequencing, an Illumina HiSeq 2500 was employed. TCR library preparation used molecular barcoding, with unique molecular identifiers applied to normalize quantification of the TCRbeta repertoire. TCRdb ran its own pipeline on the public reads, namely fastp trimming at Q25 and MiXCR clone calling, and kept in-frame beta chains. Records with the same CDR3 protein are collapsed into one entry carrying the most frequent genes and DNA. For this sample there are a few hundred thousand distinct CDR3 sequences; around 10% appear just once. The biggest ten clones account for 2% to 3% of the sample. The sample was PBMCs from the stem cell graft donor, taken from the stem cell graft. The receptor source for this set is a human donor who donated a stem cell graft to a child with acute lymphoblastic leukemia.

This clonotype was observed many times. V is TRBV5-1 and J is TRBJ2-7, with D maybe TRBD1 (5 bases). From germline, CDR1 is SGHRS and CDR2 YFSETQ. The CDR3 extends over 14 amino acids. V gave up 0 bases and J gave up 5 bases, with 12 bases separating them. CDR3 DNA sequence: TGCGCCAGCAGCTTGGGGCAGGGAAGCGACGAGCAGTACTTC. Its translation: CASSLGQGSDEQYF.

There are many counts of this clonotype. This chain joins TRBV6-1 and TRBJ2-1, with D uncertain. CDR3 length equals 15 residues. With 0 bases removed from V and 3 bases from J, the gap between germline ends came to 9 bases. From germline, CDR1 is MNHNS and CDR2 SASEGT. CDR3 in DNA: TGTGCCAGCAGTGAAGCACCACAGAACTACAATGAGCAGTTCTTC. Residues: CASSEAPQNYNEQFF.

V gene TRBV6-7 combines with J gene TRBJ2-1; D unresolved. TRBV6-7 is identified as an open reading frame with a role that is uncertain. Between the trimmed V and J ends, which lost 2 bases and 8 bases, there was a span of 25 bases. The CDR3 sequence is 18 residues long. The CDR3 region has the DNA TGTGCCAGCAGTTACCCCCCCAAAACCTATGGACCTGGGGATGAGCAGTTCTTC. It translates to CASSYPPKTYGPGDEQFF.

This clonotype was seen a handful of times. The CDR3 DNA follows: TGCAGTGCTAGATGGTACAGGAACTACAATGAGCAGTTCTTC. Its translation is CSARWYRNYNEQFF. The chain combines TRBV20-1 with TRBJ2-1; maybe TRBD1 (5 bases). Germline CDR1 reads DFQATT; CDR2 reads SNEGSKA (reference sequence). The V end lost 2 bases, the J end lost 3 bases, and 11 bases lay between the germline ends. The CDR3 has 14 amino acids.

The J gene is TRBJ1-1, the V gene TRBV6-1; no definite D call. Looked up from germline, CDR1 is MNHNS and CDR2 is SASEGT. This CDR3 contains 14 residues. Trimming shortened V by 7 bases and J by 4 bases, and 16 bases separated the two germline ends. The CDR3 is CASIESPFFTEAFF. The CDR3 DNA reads TGTGCCAGCATCGAGAGTCCCTTCTTCACTGAAGCTTTCTTT.

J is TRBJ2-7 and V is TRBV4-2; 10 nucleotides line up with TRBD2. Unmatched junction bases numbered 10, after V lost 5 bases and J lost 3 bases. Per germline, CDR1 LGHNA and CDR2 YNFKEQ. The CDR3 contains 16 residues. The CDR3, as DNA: TGTGCCAGCAGCGGCCGCGGACTAGCGGACATCTACGAGCAGTACTTC. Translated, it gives CASSGRGLADIYEQYF.

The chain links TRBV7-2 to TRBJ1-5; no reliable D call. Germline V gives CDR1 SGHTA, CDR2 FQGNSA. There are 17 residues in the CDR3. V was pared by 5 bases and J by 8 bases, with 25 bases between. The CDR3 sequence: CASSPFWLVPPVEPQHF. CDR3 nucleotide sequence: TGTGCCAGCAGCCCCTTTTGGTTGGTACCGCCGGTTGAGCCCCAGCATTTT. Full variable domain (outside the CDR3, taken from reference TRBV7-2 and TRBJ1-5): GAGVSQSPSNKVTEKGKDVELRCDPISGHTALYWYRQSLGQGLEFLIYFQGNSAPDKSGLPSDRFSAERTGGSVSTLTIQRTQQEDSAVYLCASSPFWLVPPVEPQHFGDGTRLSIL.

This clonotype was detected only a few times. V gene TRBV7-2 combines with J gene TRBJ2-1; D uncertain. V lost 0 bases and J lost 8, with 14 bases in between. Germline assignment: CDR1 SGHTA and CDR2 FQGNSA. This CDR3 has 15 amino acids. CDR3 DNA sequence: TGTGCCAGCAGCTTAGCTAGCTTCACCTCCGATGAGCAGTTCTTC. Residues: CASSLASFTSDEQFF.

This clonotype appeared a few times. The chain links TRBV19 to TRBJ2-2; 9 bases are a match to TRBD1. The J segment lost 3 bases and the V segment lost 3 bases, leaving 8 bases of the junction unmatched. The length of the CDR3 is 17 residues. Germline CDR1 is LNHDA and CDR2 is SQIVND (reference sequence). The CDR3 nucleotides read TGTGCCAGTAGTATCGTTGGGACAGGGCCCTACACCGGGGAGCTGTTTTTT. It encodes CASSIVGTGPYTGELFF. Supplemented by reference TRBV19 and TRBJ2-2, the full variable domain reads DGGITQSPKYLFRKEGQNVTLSCEQNLNHDAMYWYRQDPGQGLRLIYYSQIVNDFQKGDIAEGYSVSREKKESFPLTVTSAQKNPTAFYLCASSIVGTGPYTGELFFGEGSRLTVL.

The CDR3 DNA follows: TGTGCCAGCAGCTTGGCTGGGGCGGGAGTAGCGACAGATACGCAGTATTTT. Translating gives CASSLAGAGVATDTQYF. The genes are TRBV5-4 and TRBJ2-3; 7 nucleotides align to TRBD2. Trimming removed 0 bases from V and 3 bases from J; junction bases left unmatched: 10. CDR1 is SGHNT and CDR2 is YYREEE in the germline V gene (reference sequence). The CDR3 contains 17 residues.

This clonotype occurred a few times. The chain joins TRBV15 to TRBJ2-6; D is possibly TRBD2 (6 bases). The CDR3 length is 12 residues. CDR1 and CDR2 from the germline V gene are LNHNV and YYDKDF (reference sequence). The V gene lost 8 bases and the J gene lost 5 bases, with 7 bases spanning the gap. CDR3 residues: CATAGWANVLTF. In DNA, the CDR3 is TGTGCCACCGCGGGGTGGGCCAACGTCCTGACTTTC.

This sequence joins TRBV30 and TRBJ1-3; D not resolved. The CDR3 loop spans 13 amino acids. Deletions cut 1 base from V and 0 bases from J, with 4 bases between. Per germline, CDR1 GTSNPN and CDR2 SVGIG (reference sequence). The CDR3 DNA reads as TGTGCCTGGAGTGCCAACTCTGGAAACACCATATATTTT. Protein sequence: CAWSANSGNTIYF.

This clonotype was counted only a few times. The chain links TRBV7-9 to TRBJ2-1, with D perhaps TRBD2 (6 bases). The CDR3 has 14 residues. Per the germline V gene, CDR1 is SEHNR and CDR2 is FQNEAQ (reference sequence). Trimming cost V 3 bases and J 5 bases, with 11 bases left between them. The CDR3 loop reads CASSFVSGHNEQFF. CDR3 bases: TGTGCCAGCAGCTTCGTTAGCGGACACAATGAGCAGTTCTTC.

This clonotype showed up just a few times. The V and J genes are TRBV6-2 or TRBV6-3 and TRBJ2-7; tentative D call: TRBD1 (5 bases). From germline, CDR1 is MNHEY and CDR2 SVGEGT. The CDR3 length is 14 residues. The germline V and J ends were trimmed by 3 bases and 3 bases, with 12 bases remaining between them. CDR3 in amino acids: CASSYSDSSYEQYF. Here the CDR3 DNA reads TGTGCCAGCAGTTATTCCGACAGCAGCTACGAGCAGTACTTC.

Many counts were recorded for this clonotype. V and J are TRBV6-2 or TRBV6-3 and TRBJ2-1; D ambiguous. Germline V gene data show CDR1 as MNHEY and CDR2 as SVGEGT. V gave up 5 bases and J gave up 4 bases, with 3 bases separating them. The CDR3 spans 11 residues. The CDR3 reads CASSPYNEQFF. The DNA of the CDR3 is TGTGCCAGCAGTCCTTACAATGAGCAGTTCTTC.